This TCR beta chain was documented in a study of blood T cell repertoires in COVID-19 (dated by TCRdb to 2020 to 2021). For the study in its entirety: The collaborator samples originated in the United States, Italy and Spain and spanned the acute and convalescent phases of COVID-19. The material from the prospective study consisted of cDNA or gDNA derived from T cells, B-cell-depleted T cells, or PBMCs. Deeply sampled blood TCRbeta repertoires from subjects exposed to, actively infected with, or recovered from COVID-19 were included in the dataset. A freely available public database, intended as a resource for researchers studying the immune response to SARS-CoV-2, is where the repertoires were released. Samples came from the ongoing ImmuneRACE study (first 160 participants) plus 1,254 subjects from 6 global collaborators. Sample metadata almost always included a de-identified subject ID, COVID-19 status, age in years and sex. HLA class I and class II types, where available, came from metadata supplied by the sample provider rather than from assay-based typing. Points the paper makes about the study in general: How much clinical and demographic metadata was included differed by source and by participant, and the metadata was provided uncurated.

Its CDR3 holds 14 amino acids, cysteine through phenylalanine. The sequence is cut down to CDR3 DNA, 42 bases in frame from base 1. V and J lose 2 bases and 11 bases, and a span of 14 bases separates them. The germline V gene (reference sequence) provides CDR1 SGHKS and CDR2 YYEKEE. TCRbeta CDR3 regions were amplified from genomic DNA by means of the immunoSEQ Assay, a bias-controlled multiplex PCR. Per the source publication's procedure: Within the assay, amplification of reference gene primers was used to estimate how many nucleated cells each sample contained. To quantify the absolute abundance of each unique TCRbeta CDR3 rearrangement, sequence reads were collapsed and filtered. For each sample, productive Simpson clonality was calculated by taking the square root of Simpson's diversity index across productive rearrangements. Sourced from immuneACCESS, this table was stored by TCRdb with only in-frame sequences that have V and J called. A share of the clones is absent; for the studies checked, an unresolved V gene accounts for under half, and the remainder has no known explanation. V and J calls and clone size are given by that table; D and trimming were obtained from the DNA. Across this sample there are almost 250,000 clones, with around 86% seen only once. About 6% of the sample is taken by the ten largest.

For this clone: Its antigen has not been determined. There are no base qualities to consult, and no much larger clone falls within one base.

In Seattle, one collaborating source enrolled patients while the infection was active and tracked those patients longitudinally over the course of disease. Collaborating institutions collected whole blood in K2EDTA tubes following their own protocols. For TCRbeta analysis, collaborator samples were shipped as frozen whole blood, as isolated PBMCs, or as DNA extracted from either sample type. The chain was built from TRBV5-5 and TRBJ1-6, and possibly TRBD1, on 6 matching bases. Specimen: peripheral blood. The receptor was derived from a woman aged 80 or older with COVID-19, enrolled during active disease. The CDR3 protein sequence reads: CASSFGTNSAPLHF. In nucleotide form, the sequence is TGTGCCAGCAGCTTCGGGACAAATTCCGCACCCCTCCACTTT.